These T cell receptor beta chains were read from a single sample in a study of cytomegalovirus exposure and HLA in healthy donors. Generated by immunoSEQ multiplex PCR, the TCRdb table keeps only in-frame clones and is missing some. The data contain approximately 100,000 clones, approximately 9% of them singletons. Sequenced sample: PBMCs. The receptors were sampled from a man in his fifties in good health and CMV-seropositive. Each CDR3 is given with its conserved first and last residue. Each record gives: clone size, J gene, D gene, V gene, CDR3 protein, CDR3 DNA. D genes are given only for firm matches. Size values are once, few and many counts, or a class for expanded clones, and some rows have none.

>few|TRBJ2-3|TRBD2|TRBV5-4
CASSDRTSGRVATQYF
TGTGCCAGCAGCGATAGGACTAGCGGGAGGGTCGCTACGCAGTATTTT
>few|TRBJ2-2|TRBD1|TRBV5-6
CASSLPGQVNTGELFF
TGTGCCAGCAGCCTCCCCGGACAGGTGAACACCGGGGAGCTGTTTTTT
>.|TRBJ2-7|TRBD1|TRBV6-5
CASSTGTAYEQYF
TGTGCCAGCAGCACCGGGACAGCCTACGAGCAGTACTTC
>few|TRBJ2-1|.|TRBV14
CASSLRPSLNEQFF
TGTGCCAGCAGCCTAAGACCTAGTTTGAATGAGCAGTTCTTC
>few|TRBJ2-2|.|TRBV5-1
CASSLTARGNTGELFF
TGCGCCAGCAGCTTAACAGCCAGGGGGAACACCGGGGAGCTGTTTTTT
>.|TRBJ1-5|.|TRBV6-1
CASSELEGIRPQHF
TGTGCCAGCAGTGAACTGGAGGGTATAAGGCCCCAGCATTTT
>.|TRBJ2-1|.|TRBV7-7
CASSLELAGEQFF
TGTGCTAGCAGCTTAGAACTAGCCGGTGAGCAGTTCTTC
>.|TRBJ2-7|.|TRBV10-3
CATTGTGEQYF
TGTGCCACCACAGGGACCGGCGAGCAGTACTTC
>few|TRBJ1-4|.|TRBV23-1
CASSPHRSIGKLFF
TGCGCCAGCAGTCCCCACAGGTCGATTGGAAAACTGTTTTTT
>many|TRBJ2-5|.|TRBV6-1
CASSESGETQYF
TGTGCCAGCAGTGAATCCGGGGAGACCCAGTACTTC
>few|TRBJ2-5|.|TRBV5-1
CASSLPSETQYF
TGCGCCAGCAGCCTCCCGTCAGAGACCCAGTACTTC
>.|TRBJ1-5|.|TRBV5-5
CASSWGAWGYQPQHF
TGTGCCAGCAGCTGGGGTGCCTGGGGCTATCAGCCCCAGCATTTT
>.|TRBJ2-3|.|TRBV6-1
CASSDHPGDRDTQYF
TGTGCCAGCAGTGATCACCCGGGAGATCGAGATACGCAGTATTTT
>.|TRBJ2-7|TRBD1|TRBV2
CASRTGAYEQYF
TGTGCCAGCAGAACAGGGGCCTACGAGCAGTACTTC
>.|TRBJ2-5|.|TRBV29-1
CSVGQLETQYF
TGCAGCGTGGGGCAGCTAGAGACCCAGTACTTC
>.|TRBJ2-3|TRBD1|TRBV4-2
CASSQEPGTQGADTQYF
TGTGCCAGCAGCCAGGAGCCCGGGACCCAGGGGGCAGATACGCAGTATTTT